The next 30 T cell receptor beta chains were all read from a single sample in a study of cytomegalovirus exposure and HLA in healthy donors. The method was immunoSEQ multiplex PCR; TCRdb's version includes in-frame clones alone and lacks a portion of them. The table has some 310,000 clones, 88% seen once. The sample comprised PBMCs. The receptor set was obtained from a man under 40 in good health and CMV-seronegative.

The V and J genes are TRBV5-1 and TRBJ2-1; TRBD2 matches at 9 bases. V dropped 4 bases and J dropped 4; count of bases not matched to a gene: 6. Per the germline V gene, CDR1 is SGHRS and CDR2 is YFSETQ. The CDR3 runs to 15 residues. The DNA of the CDR3 is TGCGCCAGCAGCGTAGCGGGGGTACGGTACAATGAGCAGTTCTTC. It translates to CASSVAGVRYNEQFF.

The chain joins TRBV2 to TRBJ2-1, with 7 bases aligning to TRBD2. V was pared by 8 bases and J by 8 bases, with 15 bases of the junction left unmatched. CDR3 length equals 15 residues. The germline V gene has CDR1 SNHLY and CDR2 FYNNEI. The CDR3 nucleotides read TGTGCCAGCGCAACACGCGGGACTACAGGCGATGAGCAGTTCTTC. This encodes CASATRGTTGDEQFF.

The chain uses TRBV6-1 and TRBJ2-3; D gene ambiguous. Germline V lookup: CDR1 MNHNS, CDR2 SASEGT. V was shortened by 1 base and J by 3 bases, with 14 bases between the two germline ends. This CDR3 spans 16 amino acids. The CDR3 DNA reads as TGTGCCAGCAGTGAAGATTTAGAATTATTGACAGATACGCAGTATTTT. It specifies CASSEDLELLTDTQYF.

The chain joins TRBV19 to TRBJ1-5; no firm D call. CDR1 and CDR2 from the germline V gene are LNHDA and SQIVND (reference sequence). This CDR3 region has 16 residues. Trimming left V 1 base short and J 6 bases short, with 16 bases between. Written as DNA, the CDR3 is TGTGCCAGTAGTATAGTTGGGAGGTGGGAGCGTCAGCCCCAGCATTTT. This sequence encodes CASSIVGRWERQPQHF.

This clone was counted many times. This sequence joins TRBV4-1 and TRBJ1-1; D is perhaps TRBD1 (6 bases). Germline V gene lookup returns CDR1 MGHRA and CDR2 YSYEKL. Trimming removed 4 bases at V and 5 bases at J, with 20 bases between. This CDR3 is built from 16 residues. The CDR3 reads CASSPMPGHRTTEAFF. The CDR3 DNA reads TGCGCCAGCAGCCCAATGCCGGGACACAGAACAACTGAAGCTTTCTTT.

The chain is built from TRBV9 and TRBJ2-7, with TRBD2 identical over 10 bases. The V segment lost 4 bases and the J segment 6 bases; nucleotides outside the gene matches: 13. The CDR3 has 16 amino acids. Germline V gene lookup returns CDR1 SGDLS and CDR2 YYNGEE. The CDR3 DNA is TGTGCCAGCAGCCCCCATGGGGCTAGCGGGGGAGGCGAGCAGTACTTC. Its translation: CASSPHGASGGGEQYF. Based on the CDR3 plus reference TRBV9 and TRBJ2-7, the full variable domain is DSGVTQTPKHLITATGQRVTLRCSPRSGDLSVYWYQQSLDQGLQFLIQYYNGEERAKGNILERFSAQQFPDLHSELNLSSLELGDSALYFCASSPHGASGGGEQYFGPGTRLTVT.

CDR3 amino acids: CASSRDRGDGDTQYF. The CDR3 DNA is TGTGCCAGCAGCCGAGACAGGGGGGACGGCGATACGCAGTATTTT. The chain uses TRBV5-4 and TRBJ2-3; 9 nucleotides agree with TRBD1. In germline, CDR1 is SGHNT, CDR2 YYREEE (reference sequence). This CDR3 comprises 15 residues. The junction had 9 bases not matched to a gene; V was cut back by 4 bases and J by 6 bases.

The gene calls are TRBV27 and TRBJ1-2; D remains ambiguous. Between the trimmed V and J ends, which lost 7 bases and 4 bases, there was a span of 16 bases. Germline CDR1 reads MNHEY; CDR2 reads SMNVEV (reference sequence). CDR3 size: 14 residues. CDR3 sequence: CASKTMAGPYGYTF. The CDR3 nucleotides read TGTGCCAGCAAAACAATGGCAGGTCCCTATGGCTACACCTTC.

This chain links TRBV12-5 with TRBJ1-5; D gene unclear. Germline lookup yields CDR1 LGHNT and CDR2 FRNRAP. CDR3 length: 12 residues. Between the trimmed V and J ends, which lost 5 bases and 5 bases, there was a span of 7 bases. The CDR3 protein is CASGQNDQPQHF. The CDR3 DNA follows: TGTGCTAGTGGTCAGAATGATCAGCCCCAGCATTTT.

J is TRBJ2-3 and V is TRBV5-6; a possible D gene is TRBD2 (5 bases). This CDR3 has 15 residues. CDR1 SGHDT and CDR2 YYEEEE come from the germline V gene. V lost 0 bases, J lost 3 bases, and 11 bases lay in between. The CDR3 DNA is TGTGCCAGCAGCTTGGGGCCGGGGTCGACAGATACGCAGTATTTT. Amino acids: CASSLGPGSTDTQYF.

The chain has TRBV11-3 and TRBJ2-5; 9 positions agree with TRBD2. This CDR3 comprises 16 residues. From germline, CDR1 is SGHNT and CDR2 YENEEA. V trimming: 1 base; J trimming: 1 base; junction bases outside the gene matches: 4. The CDR3 reads CASSLGTAGGQETQYF. DNA for the CDR3: TGTGCCAGCAGCTTAGGGACAGCGGGGGGCCAAGAGACCCAGTACTTC.

The rearrangement joins TRBV18 to TRBJ2-1, with TRBD1 identical over 8 bases. In germline, CDR1 is KGHSH, CDR2 LQKENI. V trimming: 3 bases; J trimming: 8 bases; junction bases outside the gene matches: 9. The CDR3 is 15 residues long. The CDR3 region is CASSPLDRGNDEQFF. The CDR3 bases are TGTGCCAGCTCACCCCTTGACAGGGGTAACGATGAGCAGTTCTTC.

J is TRBJ1-2 and V is TRBV5-8; D perhaps matches TRBD1 (6 bases). With 0 bases removed from V and 7 bases from J, the gap between germline ends came to 13 bases. Germline V gene lookup returns CDR1 SGHTS and CDR2 YDEGEE. The CDR3 contains 14 residues. The CDR3 DNA follows: TGTGCCAGCAGCTTGGAAGCACAGGGAAGTGGCTACACCTTC. This codes for CASSLEAQGSGYTF.

Of note for this clone: Additional DNA sequences in this sample encode the identical CDR3. The CDR3 protein is CASSAGTGLNQPQHF. In DNA form, the CDR3 reads TGCGCCAGCAGCGCCGGGACAGGGTTAAATCAGCCCCAGCATTTT. The genes are TRBV5-1 and TRBJ1-5; TRBD1 agrees at 9 bases. The germline V gene encodes CDR1 SGHRS and CDR2 YFSETQ. V was clipped by 4 bases and J by 4 bases; unmatched bases: 6. The CDR3 has 15 amino acids.

This rearrangement joins TRBV18 to TRBJ1-5; 7 bases fit TRBD1. Germline V lookup: CDR1 KGHSH, CDR2 LQKENI. V was clipped by 3 bases and J by 0 bases; unmatched bases: 8. The CDR3 length is 17 residues. CDR3 sequence: CASSPDRVGYSNQPQHF. The CDR3, as DNA: TGTGCCAGCTCACCTGACAGGGTTGGATATAGCAATCAGCCCCAGCATTTT.

This chain uses TRBV6-4 with TRBJ1-1; D not resolved. The V and J ends lost 0 bases and 1 base respectively, with 9 bases between them. CDR3 length: 15 residues. Germline CDR1 MRHNA, CDR2 SNTAGT. CDR3 loop: CASSDSSTGNTEAFF. CDR3 nucleotides: TGTGCCAGCAGTGACTCGTCTACCGGGAACACTGAAGCTTTCTTT.

V gene TRBV11-2 combines with J gene TRBJ2-1; possible D gene TRBD2, 7 bases. Trimming removed 1 base at V and 9 bases at J, with 19 bases between. The CDR3 spans 16 residues. Germline V gives CDR1 SGHAT, CDR2 FQNNGV. The CDR3 loop reads CASSLGSRGPRGEQFF. Here the CDR3 DNA reads TGTGCCAGCAGCTTAGGGTCGCGGGGGCCGAGGGGTGAGCAGTTCTTC. The variable domain in full, with the rest retrieved from reference TRBV11-2 and TRBJ2-1, is EAGVAQSPRYKIIEKRQSVAFWCNPISGHATLYWYQQILGQGPKLLIQFQNNGVVDDSQLPKDRFSAERLKGVDSTLKIQPAKLEDSAVYLCASSLGSRGPRGEQFFGPGTRLTVL.

J is TRBJ2-7 and V is TRBV6-1, with 7 bases identical to TRBD1. The CDR3 sequence is 12 residues long. The germline CDR1 and CDR2 sequences are MNHNS and SASEGT. Germline trimming cut 7 bases from V and 8 bases from J; bases unmatched to any gene: 8. In DNA, the CDR3 is TGTGCCAGCACCGGGACAGTCTTCAAGCAGTACTTC. It is translated as CASTGTVFKQYF.

Turning to this clone: One end of the junction fails to match germline, which may point to a read error. The chain is built from TRBV10-3 and TRBJ1-2; 7 positions match TRBD1. There are 13 residues in the CDR3. The V gene's germline CDR1 is ENHRY and CDR2 SYGVKD. The CDR3: CAITPETGKGYTF. CDR3 coding DNA: TGTGCGATCACTCCGGAGACAGGGAAAGGCTACACCTTC.

The chain recombines TRBV7-9 with TRBJ2-3; D possibly corresponds to TRBD1 (6 bases). The CDR3 extends over 17 amino acids. Germline loops: CDR1 SEHNR, CDR2 FQNEAQ (reference sequence). Trimming cost V 2 bases and J 4 bases, with 19 bases left between them. Here the CDR3 reads CASSLLPYRDGADTQYF. CDR3 DNA sequence: TGTGCCAGCAGCTTACTACCCTACAGGGATGGAGCAGATACGCAGTATTTT.

The V gene is TRBV2, the J gene TRBJ1-4; TRBD1 might be the D (5 bases). The CDR3 length is 14 residues. V was shortened by 7 bases and J by 3 bases, with 12 bases between the two germline ends. The V gene's germline CDR1 is SNHLY and CDR2 FYNNEI. CDR3 sequence: CASTKTDANEKLFF. The DNA of the CDR3 is TGTGCCAGCACCAAGACAGACGCTAATGAAAAACTGTTTTTT.

CDR3 sequence (DNA): TGTGCCAGCAGCCCTTTACAGGGAGCGGGCTACACCTTC. Residues: CASSPLQGAGYTF. The V and J genes are TRBV5-4 and TRBJ1-2, with D possibly TRBD1 on 6 matching bases. CDR3 length: 13 amino acids. CDR1 is SGHNT and CDR2 is YYREEE in the germline V gene (reference sequence). Trimming cost V 4 bases and J 8 bases, with 15 bases left between them. The variable domain in full, completed from reference TRBV5-4 and TRBJ1-2, reads ETGVTQSPTHLIKTRGQQVTLRCSSQSGHNTVSWYQQALGQGPQFIFQYYREEENGRGNFPPRFSGLQFPNYSSELNVNALELDDSALYLCASSPLQGAGYTFGSGTRLTVV.

A remark on this clone: One end of the junction fails to match germline, which may point to a read error. The CDR3: CASSFGGAVKTEAFF. The CDR3 bases are TGTGCCAGCAGCTTCGGAGGGGCTGTGAAGACTGAAGCTTTCTTT. The chain links TRBV7-9 to TRBJ1-1; D might be TRBD1 (5 bases). CDR1 is SEHNR, CDR2 FQNEAQ, per germline (reference sequence). The CDR3 sequence is 15 residues long.

The chain combines TRBV6-4 with TRBJ2-2; maybe TRBD1 (6 bases). There are 17 residues in the CDR3. Germline V gives CDR1 MRHNA, CDR2 SNTAGT. V was clipped by 3 bases and J by 6 bases, with 20 bases between them. The CDR3 region has the DNA TGTGCCAGCAGTGAAGCCCTAGGCGCAGGGGTCCCCGGGGAGCTGTTTTTT. Residues: CASSEALGAGVPGELFF.

The chain carries TRBV7-2 and TRBJ1-4; TRBD1 agrees at 7 bases. This CDR3 region has 16 residues. V dropped 1 base and J dropped 5; count of bases not matched to a gene: 7. The germline V gene has CDR1 SGHTA and CDR2 FQGNSA. The CDR3 coding sequence is TGTGCCAGCAGCTTAGTCGTTTACAGGGGAAATGAAAAACTGTTTTTT. Its translation is CASSLVVYRGNEKLFF. Looking up the rest from reference TRBV7-2 and TRBJ1-4 gives the full variable domain: GAGVSQSPSNKVTEKGKDVELRCDPISGHTALYWYRQSLGQGLEFLIYFQGNSAPDKSGLPSDRFSAERTGGSVSTLTIQRTQQEDSAVYLCASSLVVYRGNEKLFFGSGTQLSVL.

In this sample, this clone turned up once. This chain connects TRBV10-3 to TRBJ2-7; TRBD2 aligns across 8 bases. After removal of 0 bases from V and 2 bases from J, the junction contained 9 bases not matched to a gene. Germline V gene sequence: CDR1 ENHRY, CDR2 SYGVKD. This CDR3 contains 17 residues. DNA for the CDR3: TGTGCCATCAGTGAGTCGGATCGGGCGCGGGGGGCCTACGAGCAGTACTTC. Its protein is CAISESDRARGAYEQYF.

The sample holds one count of this clone. The chain couples TRBV7-2 to TRBJ1-1, with D unresolved. V was cut by 1 base and J by 4 bases, with 13 bases left in between. Germline assignment: CDR1 SGHTA and CDR2 FQGNSA. The CDR3 extends over 15 amino acids. CDR3 sequence: CASSLEGGRFTEAFF. The DNA for the CDR3 is TGTGCCAGCAGCTTAGAGGGAGGGAGATTCACTGAAGCTTTCTTT.

The rearrangement links TRBV6-6 to TRBJ1-5; 7 bases are a match to TRBD1. The CDR3 contains 14 residues. CDR1 is MNHNY, CDR2 SVGAGI, per germline (reference sequence). The V and J ends lost 7 bases and 7 bases, in that order; junction bases with no gene match: 10. The CDR3 DNA reads TGTGCCAGCAACTTCGACAGGGTAGGGCAGCCCCAGCATTTT. Amino acid sequence: CASNFDRVGQPQHF.

This clone was observed a few times. The chain has TRBV5-5 and TRBJ2-7; D unclear. The CDR3 is 14 amino acids. V was pared by 0 bases and J by 1 base, with 8 bases between. Germline lookup yields CDR1 SGHKS and CDR2 YYEKEE (reference sequence). The DNA of the CDR3 is TGTGCCAGCAGCTTGGTGGGCAGATCCTACGAGCAGTACTTC. It yields the protein CASSLVGRSYEQYF.

The chain combines TRBV4-3 with TRBJ2-7; 11 positions match TRBD2. Germline loops: CDR1 LGHNA, CDR2 YSLEER. The CDR3 loop spans 15 amino acids. With V trimmed by 4 bases and J by 4 bases, 6 bases remained unmatched. CDR3 loop: CASSRGTSGFYEQYF. CDR3 nucleotide sequence: TGCGCCAGCAGCCGGGGGACTAGCGGATTTTACGAGCAGTACTTC.